These T cell receptor beta chains were read from a single sample in a study of T-cell memory formation after mild COVID-19. In TCRdb, the 5' RACE reads were re-called with MiXCR into one record per CDR3 protein. The table lists about 240,000 distinct CDR3 sequences, approximately 9% of them singletons. Sequenced sample: PBMCs or a T cell subset sorted from them (not recorded which). Receptors were obtained from a man aged 18 to 30 who had mild COVID-19 (a few samples of this study predate the infection). Cell type and time point are not known. CDR3s include the opening cysteine and the closing phenylalanine or tryptophan. The D gene is left open where the match is weak. Size tells how often a clone was seen (once, few, many) or the class of an expanded clone, and some rows leave it out.

>TRBV20-1|NA|TRBJ1-5|NA
CSARDPAHSQHF
TGCAGTGCTAGAGATCCCGCGCACTCCCAGCATTTT
>TRBV2|NA|TRBJ1-1|few
CASSAFGSLGTEAFF
TGTGCCAGCAGTGCTTTCGGGTCTTTGGGGACTGAAGCTTTCTTT
>TRBV10-3|NA|TRBJ1-3|many
CAISLDSGNTIYF
TGTGCCATCAGCTTGGACTCTGGAAACACCATATATTTT
>TRBV10-3|TRBD2|TRBJ2-6|NA
CAISVGLLAAGPEVGGANVLTF
TGTGCCATCAGTGTGGGTCTGCTAGCGGCAGGGCCGGAGGTCGGTGGGGCCAACGTCCTGACTTTC
>TRBV12-3/TRBV12-4|TRBD1|TRBJ1-4|few
CASSSPTGFLEKLFF
TGTGCCAGCAGTTCCCCGACAGGGTTCCTTGAAAAACTGTTTTTT
>TRBV4-2|TRBD2|TRBJ2-1|few
CASSQGAGAYNEQFF
TGTGCCAGCAGCCAAGGGGCGGGGGCCTACAATGAGCAGTTCTTC
>TRBV2|NA|TRBJ1-1|NA
CASSAAGAFF
TGTGCCAGCAGTGCCGCGGGAGCTTTCTTT
>TRBV12-3/TRBV12-4|NA|TRBJ1-3|NA
CASSLGLPGLNTIYF
TGTGCCAGCAGTTTAGGCCTCCCAGGGTTAAACACCATATATTTT
>TRBV6-5|TRBD1|TRBJ2-3|few
CASRDRGVTDTQYF
TGTGCCAGCAGAGACAGGGGAGTCACAGATACGCAGTATTTT
>TRBV6-5|NA|TRBJ1-6|few
CASRRDPGGGSPLHF
TGTGCCAGCAGGAGGGACCCCGGAGGAGGTTCACCCCTCCACTTT
>TRBV12-3/TRBV12-4|NA|TRBJ1-5|NA
CASSPNTGVGNQPQHF
TGTGCCAGCAGCCCCAACACGGGGGTAGGGAATCAGCCCCAGCATTTT
>TRBV6-5|NA|TRBJ1-5|few
CASSATGYSNQPQHF
TGTGCCAGCAGTGCGACAGGATATAGCAATCAGCCCCAGCATTTT
>TRBV12-3/TRBV12-4|NA|TRBJ1-2|NA
CASSPSHPGETGGYTF
TGTGCCAGCAGTCCAAGCCACCCGGGGGAGACAGGTGGCTACACCTTC
>TRBV6-2/TRBV6-3|TRBD1|TRBJ2-3|NA
CASSRGTGWSADTLYF
TGTGCCAGCAGTCGCGGGACAGGGTGGAGCGCAGATACGCTGTATTTT
>TRBV7-9|NA|TRBJ2-1|NA
CASSTKRRLGNEQFF
TGTGCCAGCAGCACGAAACGGCGGCTGGGCAATGAGCAGTTCTTC
>TRBV5-1|TRBD1|TRBJ1-1|few
CASSFESDRGAEAFF
TGCGCCAGCAGCTTCGAATCCGACAGGGGGGCTGAAGCTTTCTTT
>TRBV20-1|NA|TRBJ2-7|few
CSARPWEGASYEQYF
TGCAGTGCTAGACCCTGGGAGGGGGCATCCTACGAGCAGTACTTC
>TRBV4-3|TRBD1|TRBJ1-3|NA
CASSQDPPLTGAGNTIYF
TGCGCCAGCAGCCAAGATCCTCCCTTGACAGGGGCAGGAAACACCATATATTTT
>TRBV5-1|NA|TRBJ2-7|few
CASSTQTSYEQYF
TGCGCCAGCAGCACCCAGACCTCCTACGAGCAGTACTTC
>TRBV12-5|NA|TRBJ1-1|NA
CASGLGWGAPKTEAFF
TGTGCTAGTGGTTTGGGGTGGGGGGCTCCAAAGACTGAAGCTTTCTTT